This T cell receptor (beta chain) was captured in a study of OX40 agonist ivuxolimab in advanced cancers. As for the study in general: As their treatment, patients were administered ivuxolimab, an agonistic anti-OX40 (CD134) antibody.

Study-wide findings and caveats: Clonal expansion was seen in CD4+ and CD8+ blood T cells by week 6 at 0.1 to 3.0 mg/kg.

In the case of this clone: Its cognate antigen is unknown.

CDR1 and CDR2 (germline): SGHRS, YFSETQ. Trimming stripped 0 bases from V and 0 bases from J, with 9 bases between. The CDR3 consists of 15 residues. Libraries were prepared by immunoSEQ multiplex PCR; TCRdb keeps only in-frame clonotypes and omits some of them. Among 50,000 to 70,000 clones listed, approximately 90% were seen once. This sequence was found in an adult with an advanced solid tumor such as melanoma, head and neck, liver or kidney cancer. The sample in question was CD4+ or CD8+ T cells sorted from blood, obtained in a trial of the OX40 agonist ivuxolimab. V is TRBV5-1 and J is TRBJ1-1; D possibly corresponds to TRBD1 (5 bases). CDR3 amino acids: CASSLAAGMNTEAFF. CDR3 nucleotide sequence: TGCGCCAGCAGCTTGGCCGCAGGGATGAACACTGAAGCTTTCTTT.